Shown below are 2 T cell receptor beta chains from a single sample sequenced in a study of PD-L1 blockade in urothelial cancer. The protocol was immunoSEQ multiplex PCR, while the TCRdb copy is restricted to in-frame clones and leaves out a portion. The sample has about 56,000 clones, around 86% seen once. Sample time point: pretreatment peripheral blood. The sample was PBMCs, taken around atezolizumab (anti-PD-L1) treatment. These TCRs come from a man between 70 and 80 years old with urothelial cancer.

This clone was detected only once. V gene TRBV5-1 combines with J gene TRBJ2-7, with TRBD2 matching 8 bases. V lost 2 bases and J lost 2; bases outside the gene matches: 3. The CDR3 is 14 amino acids. Germline CDR1 and CDR2: SGHRS and YFSETQ. CDR3 sequence: CASSFTSGAYEQYF. CDR3 sequence (DNA): TGCGCCAGCAGCTTCACTAGCGGAGCCTACGAGCAGTACTTC.

The rearrangement links TRBV18 to TRBJ1-2, with 11 bases identical to TRBD1. The germline gives CDR1 KGHSH, CDR2 LQKENI. V trimming: 4 bases; J trimming: 8 bases; junction bases outside the gene matches: 9. CDR3 length equals 15 residues. CDR3 nucleotides: TGTGCCAGCTCACAACCCGGGACAGGGGGTAACGGCTACACCTTC. This gives the protein CASSQPGTGGNGYTF.